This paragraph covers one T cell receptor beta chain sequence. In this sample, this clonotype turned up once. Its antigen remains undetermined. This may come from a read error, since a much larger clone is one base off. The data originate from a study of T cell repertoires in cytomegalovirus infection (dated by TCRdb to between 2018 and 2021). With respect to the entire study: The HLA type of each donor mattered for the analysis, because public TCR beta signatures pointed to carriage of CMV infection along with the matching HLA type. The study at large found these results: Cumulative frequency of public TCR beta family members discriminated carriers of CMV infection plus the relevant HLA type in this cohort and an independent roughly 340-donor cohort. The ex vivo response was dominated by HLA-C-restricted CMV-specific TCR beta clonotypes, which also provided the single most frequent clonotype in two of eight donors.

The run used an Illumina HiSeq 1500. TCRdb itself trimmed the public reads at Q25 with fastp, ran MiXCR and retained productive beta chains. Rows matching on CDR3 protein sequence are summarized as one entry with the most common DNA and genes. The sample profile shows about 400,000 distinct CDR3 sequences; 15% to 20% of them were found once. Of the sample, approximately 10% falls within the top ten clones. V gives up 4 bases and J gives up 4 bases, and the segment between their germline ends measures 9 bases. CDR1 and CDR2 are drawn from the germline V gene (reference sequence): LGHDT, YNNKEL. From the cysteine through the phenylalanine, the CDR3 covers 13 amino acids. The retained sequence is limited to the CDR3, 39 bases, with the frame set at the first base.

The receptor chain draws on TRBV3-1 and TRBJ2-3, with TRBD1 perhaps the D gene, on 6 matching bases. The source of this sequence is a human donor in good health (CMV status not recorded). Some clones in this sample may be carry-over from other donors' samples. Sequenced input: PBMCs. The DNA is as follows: TGTGCCAGCAGCCGAAACAGGGCAGATACGCAGTATTTT. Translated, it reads CASSRNRADTQYF.